Each of the 10 T cell receptor beta chains below was sequenced from the same sample in a study of cytomegalovirus exposure and HLA in healthy donors. The primer mix had 60 Vbeta and 13 Jbeta primers. The data were produced by immunoSEQ multiplex PCR, yet TCRdb's version contains in-frame clones alone and is incomplete. The data show more than 110,000 clones, roughly four fifths seen once. The sample comprised PBMCs. These receptors were taken from a man aged 30 to 45 in good health and CMV-seropositive.

This rearrangement joins TRBV19 to TRBJ2-1; D gene ambiguous. CDR3 size: 13 residues. Per germline, CDR1 LNHDA and CDR2 SQIVND (reference sequence). V lost 5 bases and J 6 bases, leaving 11 bases between the germline ends. CDR3 sequence: CASSPFSFNEQFF. In DNA form, the CDR3 reads TGTGCCAGTAGTCCCTTCAGTTTCAATGAGCAGTTCTTC. The entire variable domain, with the rest obtained from reference TRBV19 and TRBJ2-1, is as follows: DGGITQSPKYLFRKEGQNVTLSCEQNLNHDAMYWYRQDPGQGLRLIYYSQIVNDFQKGDIAEGYSVSREKKESFPLTVTSAQKNPTAFYLCASSPFSFNEQFFGPGTRLTVL.

The rearrangement links TRBV12-2 to TRBJ2-7; the table calls TRBD2, which could not be checked here. TRBV12-2 is designated a pseudogene. CDR3 length: 16 amino acids. CDR3 DNA: TGTGCAAGTCGCATCGGCCTGACCGGGAATCCCTACGAGCAGTACTTC. Protein sequence: CASRIGLTGNPYEQYF.

This chain joins TRBV4-1 and TRBJ1-6; tentatively, D is TRBD1 (5 bases). This CDR3 has 16 amino acids. Germline-derived CDR1 and CDR2 are MGHRA and YSYEKL. Deletions cut 3 bases from V and 12 bases from J, with 21 bases between. DNA of the CDR3: TGCGCCAGCAGCCAGGGAGGGGCTGACTCGGTAAGACCCCTCCACTTT. The encoded protein is CASSQGGADSVRPLHF.

The chain couples TRBV5-1 to TRBJ2-1; TRBD2 agrees at 10 bases. This CDR3 is built from 16 residues. Germline trimming cut 7 bases from V and 10 bases from J; bases unmatched to any gene: 17. From germline, CDR1 is SGHRS and CDR2 YFSETQ. The CDR3, as DNA: TGCGCCAGCCGTCCTAGCGGGAGTGGAGCTGCGGACGAGCAGTTCTTC. Encoded protein: CASRPSGSGAADEQFF.

This chain links TRBV30 with TRBJ2-2; no definite D call. Trimming removed 1 base from V and 2 bases from J, with 8 bases in between. The CDR3 consists of 14 residues. Germline CDR1 reads GTSNPN; CDR2 reads SVGIG (reference sequence). This CDR3 reads CAWSADFNTGELFF. CDR3 sequence (DNA): TGTGCCTGGAGTGCAGACTTTAACACCGGGGAGCTGTTTTTT. The variable domain in full, completed from reference TRBV30 and TRBJ2-2, reads SQTIHQWPATLVQPVGSPLSLECTVEGTSNPNLYWYRQAAGRGLQLLFYSVGIGQISSEVPQNLSASRPQDRQFILSSKKLLLSDSGFYLCAWSADFNTGELFFGEGSRLTVL.

This chain joins TRBV5-5 and TRBJ2-2; possibly TRBD1 for D (6 bases). Germline V gives CDR1 SGHKS, CDR2 YYEKEE (reference sequence). V lost 3 bases, J lost 0 bases, and 9 bases lay in between. The CDR3 has 15 residues. The CDR3 protein is CASSSGASNTGELFF. CDR3 coding DNA: TGTGCCAGCAGCTCAGGGGCCTCGAACACCGGGGAGCTGTTTTTT. Complete variable domain (other parts from reference TRBV5-5 and TRBJ2-2): DAGVTQSPTHLIKTRGQQVTLRCSPISGHKSVSWYQQVLGQGPQFIFQYYEKEERGRGNFPDRFSARQFPNYSSELNVNALLLGDSALYLCASSSGASNTGELFFGEGSRLTVL.

The chain links TRBV19 to TRBJ2-3; 7 positions agree with TRBD2. The CDR3 length is 15 residues. V lost 2 bases, J lost 1 base, and 3 bases stayed unmatched. Germline V CDR1 and CDR2: LNHDA, SQIVND (reference sequence). The CDR3 loop reads CASSIRLAGTDTQYF. The CDR3 DNA reads TGTGCCAGTAGTATACGGCTAGCGGGCACAGATACGCAGTATTTT.

V is TRBV2 and J is TRBJ2-7; TRBD1 might be the D (6 bases). The ends were cut back, 2 bases at V and 2 bases at J, with 10 bases in the middle. This CDR3 contains 14 residues. Germline CDR1 SNHLY, CDR2 FYNNEI. The CDR3 here is CASSESQGTYEQYF. The DNA of the CDR3 is TGTGCCAGCAGTGAATCTCAGGGGACCTACGAGCAGTACTTC. The variable domain in full, completed from reference TRBV2 and TRBJ2-7, reads EPEVTQTPSHQVTQMGQEVILRCVPISNHLYFYWYRQILGQKVEFLVSFYNNEISEKSEIFDDQFSVERPDGSNFTLKIRSTKLEDSAMYFCASSESQGTYEQYFGPGTRLTVT.

The gene calls are TRBV2 and TRBJ2-5; 10 nucleotides agree with TRBD2. The CDR3 totals 14 residues. Germline assignment: CDR1 SNHLY and CDR2 FYNNEI. J lost 2 bases, V lost 6 bases, and 3 bases had no gene match. CDR3 in DNA: TGTGCCAGCAGCCCTAGCGGGGGACAAGAGACCCAGTACTTC. Protein sequence: CASSPSGGQETQYF.

This sequence joins TRBV13 and TRBJ1-5, with TRBD1 matching 8 bases. The germline CDR1 and CDR2 sequences are PRHDT and FYEKMQ (reference sequence). The CDR3 sequence is 15 residues long. Trimming at V came to 4 bases and at J to 4 bases, leaving 6 bases not matched to a gene. The CDR3: CASSSARTGNQPQHF. The CDR3 nucleotides read TGTGCCAGCAGCTCAGCACGGACAGGGAATCAGCCCCAGCATTTT.